One T cell receptor (beta chain) is described in this entry. Its target is unknown. Sequencing was performed with immunoSEQ multiplex PCR; in TCRdb, only in-frame clones are kept and a portion is missing. The table has more than 55,000 clones, 70% to 85% seen once. Germline V gene data show CDR1 as SNHLY and CDR2 as FYNNEI. Trimming at V came to 8 bases and at J to 0 bases, leaving 9 bases not matched to a gene. The CDR3 sequence is 16 residues long. The data originate from a study of a mutant IDH1 vaccine in newly diagnosed glioma. Study information: Commencement of vaccination occurred 4-6 weeks following radiotherapy alone, or concurrently with temozolomide cycles. Regarding the study as a whole: Across multiple MHC alleles, over 90% of patients had vaccine-induced responses.

Regarding time point: week 11, during vaccination. One vaccine dose held 300 ug of mutant IDH1 20-mer peptide and came with topical imiquimod. Donor diagnoses consisted of new WHO grade 3 or 4 IDH1-mutant, ATRX-lost astrocytomas. This TCR derives from a man aged 25-40 years with glioma. The material sequenced was PBMCs, taken from a glioma patient whose treatment included an IDH1 peptide vaccine. The chain has TRBV2 and TRBJ1-5; 8 bases fit TRBD1. CDR3 sequence (DNA): TGTGCCAGCTCTGGACAGGGAGGCCGTAGCAATCAGCCCCAGCATTTT. It yields the protein CASSGQGGRSNQPQHF.